This TCR beta chain is drawn from a study of blood T cell repertoires in COVID-19 (dated by TCRdb to the early 2020s). A note on the overall study: Samples from collaborators originated in the United States, Italy and Spain and spanned both the acute and convalescent phases of COVID-19. The material from the prospective study consisted of cDNA or gDNA derived from T cells, B-cell-depleted T cells, or PBMCs. Subjects who had been exposed to COVID-19, were actively infected with it, or had recovered from it provided the deeply sampled blood TCRbeta repertoires that made up the dataset. The repertoires were released in a freely available public database intended as a resource for research on the immune response to SARS-CoV-2. The samples were drawn from the first 160 participants of the ongoing ImmuneRACE study and from under 1,500 subjects provided by 6 global collaborators. Nearly every sample came with metadata listing a de-identified subject ID, COVID-19 status, age in years and sex. Where HLA class I and class II types were available, the types were taken from metadata supplied by the sample provider, not from assay-based typing.

Participants in the prospective study were aged about 18 to 90 years, lived in under 30 United States geographic areas, and enrolled through a virtual design. In the prospective study, cohorts were assigned on the basis of participant-reported clinical history obtained from a screening survey and a study questionnaire. ImmuneRACE Cohort 3 recovered participants were defined by two consecutive negative NP/OP PCR tests, healthcare professional clearance, or symptom resolution. Mobile phlebotomists in the prospective study collected whole blood, serum and a nasopharyngeal or oropharyngeal swab from every participant. Additional blood draws and questionnaires over an approximately 2-month period could optionally be provided by prospective study participants. Before DNA extraction, blood samples from the prospective study were shipped at room temperature or frozen. TCRbeta CDR3 regions were amplified from genomic DNA by means of the immunoSEQ Assay, a bias-controlled multiplex PCR. Concerning the study's data processing: Within the assay, amplification of reference gene primers was used to estimate how many nucleated cells each sample contained. To quantify the absolute abundance of each unique TCRbeta CDR3 rearrangement, sequence reads were collapsed and filtered. For each sample, productive Simpson clonality was calculated as the square root of Simpson's diversity index across productive rearrangements. Entries here come from immuneACCESS through TCRdb and include only in-frame sequences with V and J called. Some clones fail to appear in such tables; in the studies checked, an unresolved V gene covers under half of the shortfall, and the cause of the remainder is unknown. V, J and clone size were drawn from that table, and D and trimming were deduced from the DNA. The sample table records just over 300,000 clones; 80% to 90% of these occur just once. Together, the top ten hold roughly 2.2% of the sample.

To note about this clone: There is no known antigen for this receptor. No base quality values were provided; no much bigger clone lies one nucleotide off.

Study-level results and caveats: The amount of clinical and demographic metadata varied by source and participant and was provided uncurated.

Reading from cysteine to phenylalanine, the CDR3 counts 16 amino acids. Only the CDR3 DNA stays, 48 bases, in frame from base 1. Per the germline V gene (reference sequence), LNHDA is the CDR1 and SQIVND is the CDR2. V is clipped by 3 bases and J by 0 bases, and the sequence between their germline boundaries is 12 bases long. The clonotype was recovered from a man aged 30 to 45 who had recovered from COVID-19. What was sequenced was PBMCs or T cells enriched from blood (not recorded which). This sequence uses TRBV19 and TRBJ1-3; tentative D gene TRBD1, with 5 bases matching. The nucleotide sequence is given as TGTGCCAGTAGTATCCTATCGACAGCCTCTGGAAACACCATATATTTT. Translated, it gives CASSILSTASGNTIYF.